What follows is one TCR beta chain and its context. Its matching antigen is unknown. This sample is drawn from a study of CXCR3-negative and CXCR3-positive naive CD8 T cells. Identification of naive CD8+ T cells rested on CD45RO-CCR7+CD27+CD95- status. Study-wide results and caveats: A higher hydrophobicity marked the TRB CDR3s of CXCR3-positive naive cells versus CXCR3-negative naive cells. The study found that naive CXCR3-negative and CXCR3-positive cells shared TRBV-TRBJ usage, while memory cells differed.

Each TRB cDNA library was prepared by 5' RACE (with UMI labels). TCRdb reanalyzed the 5' RACE reads, giving one entry per CDR3 protein sequence and no DNA. The sample yields about 130,000 distinct CDR3 sequences, of which the top ten take up less than 0.55%. CDR1 and CDR2 (germline): MNHEY, SVGAGI. The CDR3 is made up of 18 amino acids. Material for sequencing was naive CXCR3- CD8+ T cells from blood. The subset here: CD45RO-CCR7+CD27+CD95- naive CD8+ T cells lacking CXCR3 (TNR3-). The clonotype was recovered from a human donor in good health. Some clones in this sample may be carry-over from other donors' samples. The rearrangement links TRBV6-5 to TRBJ2-7; the D gene TCRdb calls, TRBD1, cannot be checked with no DNA. The CDR3 loop reads CASSYSSTPGGLPPEQYF.